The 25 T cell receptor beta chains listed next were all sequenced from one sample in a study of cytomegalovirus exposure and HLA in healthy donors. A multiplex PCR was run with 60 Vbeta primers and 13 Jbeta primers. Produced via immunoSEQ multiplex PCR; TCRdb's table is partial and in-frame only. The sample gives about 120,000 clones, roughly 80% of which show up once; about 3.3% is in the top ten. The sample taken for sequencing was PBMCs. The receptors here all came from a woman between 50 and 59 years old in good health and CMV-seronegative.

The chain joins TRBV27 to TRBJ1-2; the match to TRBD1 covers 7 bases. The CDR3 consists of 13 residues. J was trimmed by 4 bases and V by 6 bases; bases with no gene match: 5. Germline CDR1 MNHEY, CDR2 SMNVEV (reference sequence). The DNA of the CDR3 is TGTGCCAGCAGCCCGGGACAGCCCTATGGCTACACCTTC. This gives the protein CASSPGQPYGYTF.

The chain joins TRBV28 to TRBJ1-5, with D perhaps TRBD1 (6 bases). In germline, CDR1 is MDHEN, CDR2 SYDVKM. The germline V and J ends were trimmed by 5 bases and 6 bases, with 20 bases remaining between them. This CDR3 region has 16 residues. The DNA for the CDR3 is TGTGCCAGCAGTCTAAAACAGGGTTTGATTAGTCAGCCCCAGCATTTT. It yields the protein CASSLKQGLISQPQHF. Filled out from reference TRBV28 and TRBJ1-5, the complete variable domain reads DVKVTQSSRYLVKRTGEKVFLECVQDMDHENMFWYRQDPGLGLRLIYFSYDVKMKEKGDIPEGYSVSREKKERFSLILESASTNQTSMYLCASSLKQGLISQPQHFGDGTRLSIL.

The CDR3 region is CASSLSGGDGTEAFF. CDR3 nucleotide sequence: TGCGCCAGCAGCTTGTCAGGGGGCGATGGGACTGAAGCTTTCTTT. The chain carries TRBV5-1 and TRBJ1-1, with 8 nucleotides matching TRBD1. V dropped 1 base and J dropped 5; count of bases not matched to a gene: 7. This CDR3 is 15 amino acids long. Germline lookup yields CDR1 SGHRS and CDR2 YFSETQ.

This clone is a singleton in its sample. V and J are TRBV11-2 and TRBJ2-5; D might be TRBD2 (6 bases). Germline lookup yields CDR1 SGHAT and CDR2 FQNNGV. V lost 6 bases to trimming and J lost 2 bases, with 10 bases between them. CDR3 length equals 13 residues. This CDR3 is CASSLGGQETQYF. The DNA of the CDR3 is TGTGCCAGCAGTTTGGGAGGTCAAGAGACCCAGTACTTC.

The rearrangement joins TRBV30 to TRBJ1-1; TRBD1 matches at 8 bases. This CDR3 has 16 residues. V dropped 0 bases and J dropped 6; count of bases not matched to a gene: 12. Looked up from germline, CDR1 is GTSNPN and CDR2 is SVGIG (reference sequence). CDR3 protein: CAWSVGVTGVGAEAFF. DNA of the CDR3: TGTGCCTGGAGTGTAGGAGTGACAGGGGTTGGGGCTGAAGCTTTCTTT.

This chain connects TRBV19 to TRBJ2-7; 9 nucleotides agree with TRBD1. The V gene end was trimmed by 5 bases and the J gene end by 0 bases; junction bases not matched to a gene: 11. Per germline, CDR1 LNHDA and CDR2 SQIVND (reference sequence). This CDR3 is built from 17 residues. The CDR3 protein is CASSLYSGTGSSYEQYF. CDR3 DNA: TGTGCCAGTAGTTTATACTCCGGGACAGGGAGCTCCTACGAGCAGTACTTC. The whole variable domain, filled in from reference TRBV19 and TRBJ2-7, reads DGGITQSPKYLFRKEGQNVTLSCEQNLNHDAMYWYRQDPGQGLRLIYYSQIVNDFQKGDIAEGYSVSREKKESFPLTVTSAQKNPTAFYLCASSLYSGTGSSYEQYFGPGTRLTVT.

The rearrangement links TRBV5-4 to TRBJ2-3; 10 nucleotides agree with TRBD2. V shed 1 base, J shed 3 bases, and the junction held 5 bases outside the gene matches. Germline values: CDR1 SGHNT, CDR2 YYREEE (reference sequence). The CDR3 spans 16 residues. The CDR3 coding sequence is TGTGCCAGCAGCTTGAGCGGGAGGGCCGGGACAGATACGCAGTATTTT. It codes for CASSLSGRAGTDTQYF. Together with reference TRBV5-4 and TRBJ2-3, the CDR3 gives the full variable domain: ETGVTQSPTHLIKTRGQQVTLRCSSQSGHNTVSWYQQALGQGPQFIFQYYREEENGRGNFPPRFSGLQFPNYSSELNVNALELDDSALYLCASSLSGRAGTDTQYFGPGTRLTVL.

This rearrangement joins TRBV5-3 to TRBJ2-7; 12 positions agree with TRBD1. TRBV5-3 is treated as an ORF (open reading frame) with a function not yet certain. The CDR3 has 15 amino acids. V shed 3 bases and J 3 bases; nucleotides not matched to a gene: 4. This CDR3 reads CARSWGQGAFYEQYF. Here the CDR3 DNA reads TGTGCCAGAAGCTGGGGACAGGGGGCTTTCTACGAGCAGTACTTC.

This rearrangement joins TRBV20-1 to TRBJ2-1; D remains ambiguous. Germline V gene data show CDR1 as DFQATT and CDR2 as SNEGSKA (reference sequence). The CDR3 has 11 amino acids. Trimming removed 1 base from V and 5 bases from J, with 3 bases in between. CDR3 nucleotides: TGCAGTGCTAGAGGCGACAATGAGCAGTTCTTC. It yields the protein CSARGDNEQFF.

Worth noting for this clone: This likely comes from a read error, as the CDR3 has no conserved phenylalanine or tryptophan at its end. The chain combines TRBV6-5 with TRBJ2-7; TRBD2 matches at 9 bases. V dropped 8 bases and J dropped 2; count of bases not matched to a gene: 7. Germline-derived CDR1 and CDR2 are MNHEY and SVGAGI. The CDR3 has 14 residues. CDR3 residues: CASGRTSVAYEQYL. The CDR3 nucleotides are TGTGCCAGCGGCCGGACTAGCGTGGCCTACGAGCAGTACCTC.

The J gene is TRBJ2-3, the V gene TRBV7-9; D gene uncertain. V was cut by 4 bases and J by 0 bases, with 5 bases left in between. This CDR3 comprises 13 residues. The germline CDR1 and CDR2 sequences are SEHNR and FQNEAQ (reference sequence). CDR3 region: CASSSLSTDTQYF. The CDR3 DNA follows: TGTGCCAGCAGCTCCCTAAGCACAGATACGCAGTATTTT.

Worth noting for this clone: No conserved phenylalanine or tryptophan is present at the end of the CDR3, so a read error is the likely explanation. For the CDR3, the DNA is TGTGCCAGCAGCTTTACAGAGAACACTGAAGCTTTCCTT. Protein product: CASSFTENTEAFL. This chain connects TRBV7-2 to TRBJ1-1; D not certain. V was clipped by 3 bases and J by 1 base, with 6 bases between them. CDR1 SGHTA and CDR2 FQGNSA come from the germline V gene. The CDR3 sequence is 13 residues long.

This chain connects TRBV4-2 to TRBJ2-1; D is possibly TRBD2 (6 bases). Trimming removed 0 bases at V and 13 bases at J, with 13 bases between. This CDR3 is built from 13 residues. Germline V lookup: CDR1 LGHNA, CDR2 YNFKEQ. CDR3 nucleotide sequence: TGTGCCAGCAGCCAAGATTTGCGGGAAGGCCAGTTCTTC. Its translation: CASSQDLREGQFF.

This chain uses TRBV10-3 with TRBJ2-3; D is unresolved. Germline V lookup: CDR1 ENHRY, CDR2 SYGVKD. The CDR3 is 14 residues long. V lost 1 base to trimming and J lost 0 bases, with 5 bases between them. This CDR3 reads CAISEFVSTDTQYF. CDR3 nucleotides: TGTGCCATCAGTGAGTTCGTGAGCACAGATACGCAGTATTTT.

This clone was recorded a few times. The CDR3: CASSHTGVSDYGYTF. CDR3 sequence (DNA): TGTGCCAGCTCTCACACAGGGGTGAGCGACTATGGCTACACCTTC. The gene calls are TRBV18 and TRBJ1-2, with 7 positions matching TRBD1. Trimming cost V 6 bases and J 3 bases; bases outside gene matches: 10. The CDR3 extends over 15 amino acids. The germline CDR1 and CDR2 sequences are KGHSH and LQKENI.

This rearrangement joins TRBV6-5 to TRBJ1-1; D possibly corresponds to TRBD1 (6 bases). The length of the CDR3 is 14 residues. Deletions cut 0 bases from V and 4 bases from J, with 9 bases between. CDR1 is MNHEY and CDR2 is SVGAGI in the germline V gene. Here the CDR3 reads CASSYSGGRTEAFF. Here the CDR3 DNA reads TGTGCCAGCAGTTACTCCGGGGGGCGCACTGAAGCTTTCTTT.

The CDR3 sequence is CASSLEYLGGNTEAFF. The CDR3 DNA sequence: TGTGCCAGCAGCTTAGAATATTTGGGGGGGAACACTGAAGCTTTCTTT. This chain links TRBV7-3 with TRBJ1-1; TRBD1 might be the D (5 bases). The CDR3 extends over 16 amino acids. V lost 2 bases and J 1 base, leaving 14 bases between the germline ends. CDR1 and CDR2 (germline): SGHTA, FQGTGA.

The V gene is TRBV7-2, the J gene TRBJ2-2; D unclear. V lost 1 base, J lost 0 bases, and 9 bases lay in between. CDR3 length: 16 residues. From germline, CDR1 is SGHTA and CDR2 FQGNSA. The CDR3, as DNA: TGTGCCAGCAGCTTAGTGAGCGATACGAACACCGGGGAGCTGTTTTTT. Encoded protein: CASSLVSDTNTGELFF.

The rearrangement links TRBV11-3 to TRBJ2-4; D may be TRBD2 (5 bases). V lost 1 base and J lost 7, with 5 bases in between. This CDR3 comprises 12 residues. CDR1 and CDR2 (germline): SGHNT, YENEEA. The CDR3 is CASSLGENIQYF. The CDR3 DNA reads TGTGCCAGCAGCTTAGGGGAGAACATTCAGTACTTC.

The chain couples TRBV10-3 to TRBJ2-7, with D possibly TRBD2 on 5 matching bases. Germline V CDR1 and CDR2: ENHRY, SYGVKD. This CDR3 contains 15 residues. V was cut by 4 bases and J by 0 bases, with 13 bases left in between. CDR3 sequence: CAISVSGKSSYEQYF. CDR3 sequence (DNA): TGTGCCATCAGTGTCTCCGGGAAAAGCTCCTACGAGCAGTACTTC.

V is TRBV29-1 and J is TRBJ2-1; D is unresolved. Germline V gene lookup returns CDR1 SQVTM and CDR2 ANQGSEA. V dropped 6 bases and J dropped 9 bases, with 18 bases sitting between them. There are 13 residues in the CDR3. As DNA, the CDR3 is TGCAGCGTAGGCCGCTTAGCCGATGGTGAGCAGTTCTTC. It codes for CSVGRLADGEQFF.

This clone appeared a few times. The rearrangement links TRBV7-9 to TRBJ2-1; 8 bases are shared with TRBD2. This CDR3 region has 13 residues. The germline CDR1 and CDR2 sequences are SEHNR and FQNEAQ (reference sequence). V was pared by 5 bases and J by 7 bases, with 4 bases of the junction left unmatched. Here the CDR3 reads CASSRSGANEQFF. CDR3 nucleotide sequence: TGTGCCAGCAGCCGTAGCGGGGCAAATGAGCAGTTCTTC. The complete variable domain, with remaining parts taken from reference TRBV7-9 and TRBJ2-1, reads DTGVSQNPRHKITKRGQNVTFRCDPISEHNRLYWYRQTLGQGPEFLTYFQNEAQLEKSRLLSDRFSAERPKGSFSTLEIQRTEQGDSAMYLCASSRSGANEQFFGPGTRLTVL.

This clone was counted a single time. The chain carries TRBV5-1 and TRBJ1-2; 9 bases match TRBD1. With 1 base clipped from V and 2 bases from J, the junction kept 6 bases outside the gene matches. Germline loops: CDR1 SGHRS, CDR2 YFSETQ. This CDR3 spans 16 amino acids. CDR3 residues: CASSLYGTGRNYGYTF. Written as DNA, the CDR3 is TGCGCCAGCAGCTTGTATGGGACAGGGCGAAACTATGGCTACACCTTC.

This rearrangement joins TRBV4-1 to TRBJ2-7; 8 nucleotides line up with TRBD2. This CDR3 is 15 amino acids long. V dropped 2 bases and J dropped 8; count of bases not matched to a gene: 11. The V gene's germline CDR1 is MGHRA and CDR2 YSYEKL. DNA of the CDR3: TGCGCCAGCAGCCAAATTTTAGGTAGCGGGGCTAAGCAGTACTTC. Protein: CASSQILGSGAKQYF.

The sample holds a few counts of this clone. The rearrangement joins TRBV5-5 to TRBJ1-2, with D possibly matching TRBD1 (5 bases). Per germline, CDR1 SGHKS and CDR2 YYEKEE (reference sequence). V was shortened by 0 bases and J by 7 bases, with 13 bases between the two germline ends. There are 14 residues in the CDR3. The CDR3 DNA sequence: TGTGCCAGCAGCTTGGGGGGCAGGGAGGCTGGCTACACCTTC. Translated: CASSLGGREAGYTF.